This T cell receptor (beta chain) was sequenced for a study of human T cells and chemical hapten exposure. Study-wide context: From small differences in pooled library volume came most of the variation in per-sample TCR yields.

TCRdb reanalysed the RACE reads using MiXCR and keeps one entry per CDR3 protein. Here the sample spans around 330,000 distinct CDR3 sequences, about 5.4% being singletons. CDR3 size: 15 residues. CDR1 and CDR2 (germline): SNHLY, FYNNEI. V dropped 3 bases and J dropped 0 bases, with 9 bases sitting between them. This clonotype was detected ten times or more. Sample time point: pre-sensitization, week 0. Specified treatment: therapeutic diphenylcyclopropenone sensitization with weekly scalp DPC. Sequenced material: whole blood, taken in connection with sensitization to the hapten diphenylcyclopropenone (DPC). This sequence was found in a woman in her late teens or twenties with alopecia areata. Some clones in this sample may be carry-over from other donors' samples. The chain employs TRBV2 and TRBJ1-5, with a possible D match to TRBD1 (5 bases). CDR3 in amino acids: CASSDATDSNQPQHF. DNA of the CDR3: TGTGCCAGCAGTGACGCGACAGATAGCAATCAGCCCCAGCATTTT.